The clone carrying this TCR beta chain was counted ten times or more. The antigen is unknown. The sample is drawn from a study of post-analysis software for immune sequencing data. Study background: Recorded disease courses covered relapsing-remitting, secondary progressive and progressive-relapsing multiple sclerosis. Some patients had no subtype annotation. Whole-study findings and limits: TRBV segments more frequent in patients than in controls numbered five and included TRBV5-6, TRBV5-1 and TRBV20-1. Relative to controls, patients with multiple sclerosis showed significantly lower normalized Chao1 diversity.

Included in the TCR beta cDNA libraries were unique molecular identifiers. One entry per CDR3 protein, called by TCRdb with MiXCR from the PCR reads. The sample has a few hundred thousand distinct CDR3 sequences; 30% to 45% are singletons. Looked up from germline, CDR1 is LGHDT and CDR2 is YNNKEL (reference sequence). The V gene lost 3 bases and the J gene lost 8 bases, with 11 bases spanning the gap. CDR3 length: 13 amino acids. The sequence came from a girl aged 5 to 17 with multiple sclerosis. The chain links TRBV3-1 to TRBJ1-5; D perhaps matches TRBD1 (5 bases). Sequenced: blood. CDR3 nucleotides: TGTGCCAGCAGCCAGGTTGGGACGAAGCCCCAGCATTTT. Protein sequence: CASSQVGTKPQHF.